This entry lists 12 T cell receptor beta chains sequenced from one sample in a study of blood T cell repertoires in COVID-19. TCRdb's table, derived via immunoSEQ multiplex PCR, lists solely in-frame clones and lacks some. The sample records more than 95,000 clones, roughly four fifths being singletons. The source material was peripheral blood. These receptors all stem from a man aged 60 to 75 with acute or convalescent COVID-19.

This chain links TRBV5-1 with TRBJ1-2; 8 bases are shared with TRBD1. There are 14 residues in the CDR3. Germline V gives CDR1 SGHRS, CDR2 YFSETQ. Trimming at V came to 0 bases and at J to 7 bases, leaving 5 bases not matched to a gene. CDR3 DNA sequence: TGCGCCAGCAGCTTGGATACAGGGGGATCTGGCTACACCTTC. Translating it yields CASSLDTGGSGYTF.

The CDR3 region has the DNA TGTGCCAGCAGCCCATTAAAAGGGACAGACGAGCAGTACTTC. Translation: CASSPLKGTDEQYF. The chain joins TRBV5-8 to TRBJ2-7; 7 nucleotides agree with TRBD1. V lost 4 bases and J lost 5; bases outside the gene matches: 9. CDR1 SGHTS and CDR2 YDEGEE come from the germline V gene. This CDR3 is built from 14 residues.

This clone appeared once. This chain uses TRBV19 with TRBJ2-3; 14 positions agree with TRBD2. Trimming removed 5 bases from V and 0 bases from J; junction bases left unmatched: 4. Germline CDR1 LNHDA, CDR2 SQIVND (reference sequence). The CDR3 loop spans 17 amino acids. CDR3 loop: CASSGTSGSSSTDTQYF. Written as DNA, the CDR3 is TGTGCCAGTAGTGGGACTAGCGGGAGTTCTAGCACAGATACGCAGTATTTT.

V is TRBV7-3 and J is TRBJ1-6, with unresolved D. With 2 bases removed from V and 10 bases from J, the gap between germline ends came to 12 bases. The CDR3 consists of 14 residues. From germline, CDR1 is SGHTA and CDR2 FQGTGA. The CDR3 is CASSLLGLRSPLHF. CDR3 DNA sequence: TGTGCCAGCAGCTTACTAGGATTGAGGTCACCCCTCCACTTT. Full variable domain (missing parts from reference TRBV7-3 and TRBJ1-6): GAGVSQTPSNKVTEKGKYVELRCDPISGHTALYWYRQSLGQGPEFLIYFQGTGAADDSGLPNDRFFAVRPEGSVSTLKIQRTERGDSAVYLCASSLLGLRSPLHFGNGTRLTVT.

V is TRBV27 and J is TRBJ2-7; D is possibly TRBD2 (6 bases). CDR1 is MNHEY and CDR2 is SMNVEV in the germline V gene (reference sequence). V shed 5 bases and J shed 6 bases, with 11 bases lying between them. The CDR3 length is 12 residues. The CDR3 reads CASSLLGGEQYF. CDR3 in DNA: TGTGCCAGCAGTCTCCTCGGGGGCGAGCAGTACTTC.

The chain has TRBV5-1 and TRBJ2-1; weak D call: TRBD2 (7 bases). With 2 bases removed from V and 2 bases from J, the gap between germline ends came to 14 bases. The CDR3 extends over 16 amino acids. Per the germline V gene, CDR1 is SGHRS and CDR2 is YFSETQ. Here the CDR3 reads CASSFWWEGAYNEQFF. The CDR3 region has the DNA TGCGCCAGCAGCTTTTGGTGGGAGGGGGCCTACAATGAGCAGTTCTTC.

The CDR3 DNA follows: TGTGCCAGCAGAAACCGGGACAGGGGTTATAGCAATCAGCCCCAGCATTTT. Its translation: CASRNRDRGYSNQPQHF. The V and J genes are TRBV28 and TRBJ1-5; 10 nucleotides agree with TRBD1. After removal of 6 bases from V and 0 bases from J, the junction contained 8 bases not matched to a gene. CDR3 length: 17 amino acids. CDR1 is MDHEN and CDR2 is SYDVKM in the germline V gene.

V is TRBV7-8 and J is TRBJ2-2; 7 nucleotides match TRBD1. This CDR3 contains 15 residues. Per the germline V gene, CDR1 is SGHVS and CDR2 is FQNEAQ. V lost 3 bases and J lost 3; bases outside the gene matches: 4. The CDR3 DNA sequence: TGTGCCAGCAGCTTTGGGACAGCCTACACCGGGGAGCTGTTTTTT. Translated: CASSFGTAYTGELFF.

This chain uses TRBV5-4 with TRBJ2-1, with unresolved D. Trimming took 7 bases from V and 9 from J, leaving 14 bases between them. CDR1 is SGHNT, CDR2 YYREEE, per germline (reference sequence). The CDR3 totals 12 residues. This CDR3 reads CASETPRGEQFF. DNA of the CDR3: TGTGCCAGCGAAACCCCCAGAGGTGAGCAGTTCTTC.

This clone has only one observation. V gene TRBV6-6 combines with J gene TRBJ1-2, with TRBD1 identical over 7 bases. The V gene end was trimmed by 6 bases and the J gene end by 4 bases; junction bases not matched to a gene: 5. The CDR3 runs 13 residues. CDR1 and CDR2 (germline): MNHNY, SVGAGI (reference sequence). The CDR3, as DNA: TGTGCCAGCAGACACAGGGGACCCTATGGCTACACCTTC. This codes for CASRHRGPYGYTF.

The chain couples TRBV28 to TRBJ1-2; D remains ambiguous. Germline assignment: CDR1 MDHEN and CDR2 SYDVKM. CDR3 length equals 12 residues. V lost 11 bases and J 1 base, leaving 11 bases between the germline ends. CDR3 sequence reads: CAQMNRNYGYTF. CDR3 in DNA: TGTGCCCAGATGAACCGTAACTATGGCTACACCTTC.

J is TRBJ2-7 and V is TRBV20-1; D remains unclear. The CDR3 contains 11 residues. CDR1 is DFQATT and CDR2 is SNEGSKA in the germline V gene (reference sequence). The germline V and J ends were trimmed by 1 base and 2 bases, with 3 bases remaining between them. The CDR3 here is CSARATYEQYF. Written as DNA, the CDR3 is TGCAGTGCTAGAGCCACCTACGAGCAGTACTTC.